The entry that follows covers one T cell receptor beta chain sequence. What this receptor recognizes is not known. Base qualities are not at hand, and no much larger clone is one base apart. The donors were healthy, HIV-negative adults who had no recently reported acute infections or vaccinations. Every donor was a Caucasian adult living in Nashville, Tennessee, USA. CD4+ T cells were enriched through magnetic negative selection, after which naive cells were positively selected on CD45RA and the remaining negative fraction served as the memory subset. Blood was collected by leukapheresis, and PBMCs were isolated by Ficoll-Histopaque density gradient centrifugation and then cryopreserved in liquid nitrogen vapor phase. Purity and quantity of every magnetically sorted T cell population were checked by analytical flow cytometry. From each sorted fraction, genomic DNA was isolated and quantified by UV absorbance on a Nanodrop 2000c.

These data are taken from a study of shared clonotypes between healthy human individuals (dated by TCRdb to the early 2020s). Context from the whole study: The cohort comprised a couple of women and a few men aged 18 to 49 years. For each donor, CD4 naive and CD4 memory were each run on three plates, CD8 naive on two plates, and CD8 memory on one plate. The study deeply sequenced blood TCR repertoires of about 5 healthy adults to estimate repertoire size and the extent of clonotype sharing between individuals. To increase sequencing depth and limit assay-specific biases, different laboratories used diverse techniques to prepare libraries and sequence TCR repertoires. Per donor, leukapheresis produced somewhere between about 0.85 and 8.9 billion PBMCs.

What the study reported, not specific to this receptor: Sampling was restricted to blood, and TCR repertoires in tissue are likely to differ from TCR repertoires in blood. Incomplete sequencing was indicated by rarefaction of sorted-subset datasets, despite the large sequencing depth. Based on pairwise subsampling, the degree of clonotype sharing among donors was expected to be affected by sequencing depth. About 5% of naive CD4, 3.5% of naive CD8, 2.3% of memory CD4, and more than 0.35% of memory CD8 clonotypes were shared across several donors. Because the study included only a small number of donors, the genetic and exposure-history diversity represented was limited. Naive subsets generally had larger estimated clonotype richness than memory subsets. Higher generation probabilities were observed for clonotypes shared by all four sorted-subset donors than for non-shared clonotypes.

TCR CDR3 regions were amplified from genomic DNA by multiplex PCR using the deep immunoSEQ assay. Genomic DNA extracted from each cell subset was distributed evenly over all wells of several immunoSEQ 96-well plates, and each plate served as one replicate. For sorted subsets, each replicate PCR was loaded with 200 to 250 ng genomic DNA, equivalent to some 27,000 T cell genomes. Purified libraries were measured with a Qubit 3.0 fluorometer, size-checked on a Bioanalyzer 2100, and measured again with the KAPA Library Quantification kit. Every immunoSEQ 96-well plate was sequenced on a dedicated single-read 150-cycle Illumina NextSeq 550 flow cell. As for the original processing: Because the immunoSEQ output included only junctional sequences and no quality scores, the filtering could not be the same as the filtering used for full-length reads. Sequences were annotated with PyIR, a Python wrapper for IgBLAST v1.9, using IMGT germline references to assign V/J genes and CDR3. Reads were removed for weak V/J assignments (E-value above 1e-6), missing CDR3, stop codons, out-of-frame junctions, or ambiguous translated residues. V3J clonotypes were defined by identical inferred V gene, J gene, and CDR3 amino acid sequence. The percentage overlap between two repertoires was calculated by dividing the number of shared unique clonotypes by the size of the smaller repertoire. RTK rarefaction, the Chao1 estimator, and Recon v2.1 estimates of unobserved clonotypes were used to assess repertoire richness. Generation probabilities were computed with OLGA for all TCRbeta clonotypes obtained by the gDNA method from several donors. TCRdb took over this immuneACCESS table, retaining in-frame rearrangements with V and J assigned. Such tables are incomplete; in checked studies, under half of the missing clones stem from an unresolved V gene, and the remainder is unexplained. V, J and clone size are taken as reported in that table, and D and trimming were inferred from the DNA itself. This sample comprises millions of clones, 95% of them detected only once. Jointly, the top ten make up about 0.13% of the sample.

The sequence was obtained from a man younger than 30 in good health. Sequenced sample: naive CD4+ T cells sorted from blood. The cell subset or site label of this sample denotes: CD45RA+ positively selected.

The nucleotides are TGTGCCAGCAGTTGGGACAGGGGGCGCGGGGATACGCAGTATTTT. It is translated as CASSWDRGRGDTQYF. The chain is encoded by TRBV6-1 joined to TRBJ2-3, and TRBD1 aligns with 12 junction nucleotides. After removal of 5 bases from V and 6 bases from J, the junction retains 6 bases not matched to a gene. The germline V gene provides CDR1 MNHNS and CDR2 SASEGT. There are 15 amino acids in the CDR3, from cysteine to phenylalanine inclusive. The entry retains the CDR3 DNA only, 45 bases that are in frame from base 1.